The clone carrying this T cell receptor beta chain appeared a few times. This entry belongs to a study of response to subunit inactivated influenza vaccine. TCRdb reanalysed the RT-PCR reads using MiXCR and keeps one entry per CDR3 protein. The table shows about 520,000 distinct CDR3 sequences, with 25% occurring only once. CDR1 and CDR2 (germline): ENHRY, SYGVKD. The CDR3 consists of 16 residues. Losses at the gene ends were 4 bases for V and 5 bases for J; bases not matched to a gene: 9. Source: CD4+ T cells sorted from PBMCs, taken more than 4 days after vaccination. The clonotype was recovered from a man aged 50 to 59 who received an inactivated influenza vaccine. The V gene is TRBV10-3, the J gene TRBJ2-3, with 10 positions matching TRBD2. CDR3 nucleotides: TGTGCCATCAGTGCGCTAGCGGGAGCTCAGGGAGATACGCAGTATTTT. This codes for CAISALAGAQGDTQYF.